The source of this T cell receptor (beta chain) is a study of control samples from healthy donors and cancer patients. Trimming left V 3 bases short and J 3 bases short, with 9 bases between. The germline V gene encodes CDR1 MDHEN and CDR2 SYDVKM. The CDR3 covers 13 residues. Clones were sequenced by immunoSEQ multiplex PCR, and TCRdb holds only the in-frame ones, with some missing. The sample contains 390,000 or so clones, around 90% of which appear only once. This chain connects TRBV28 to TRBJ2-7; D unresolved. The receptor was derived from a middle-aged man with head and neck cancer. Sequenced: PBMCs. CDR3 in DNA: TGTGCCAGCAGTTTGAACAGCTACTACGAGCAGTACTTC. Protein product: CASSLNSYYEQYF.